Presented here are 29 T cell receptor beta chains from one specimen sequenced in a study of T cell changes during pregnancy in multiple sclerosis (dated by TCRdb to the late 2010s). Libraries were constructed by the immunoSEQ multiplex PCR assay. TCRdb limited this immuneACCESS table to in-frame rearrangements with V and J called. A share of clones is missing; checked studies link under half to unresolved V genes, and the rest is unexplained. The sample table lists 69,000 or so clones, 80% to 95% of them with a count of one. Clones ranked in the top ten supply about 2.5% of the sample. The specimen was peripheral blood, collected before pregnancy. These receptors came from a female donor with multiple sclerosis, enrolled in a pregnancy study.

The V call is TRBV5-6, the J call TRBJ2-1, with 8 bases fitting TRBD1. Trimming cost V 2 bases and J 4 bases; bases outside gene matches: 8. The length of the CDR3 is 16 residues. Germline loops: CDR1 SGHDT, CDR2 YYEEEE. CDR3 bases: TGTGCCAGCAGCTTAAAATCCGGGACAGGATACAATGAGCAGTTCTTC. Translation: CASSLKSGTGYNEQFF.

The chain uses TRBV6-5 and TRBJ2-3; D may be TRBD2 (5 bases). V dropped 10 bases and J dropped 0 bases, with 17 bases sitting between them. The CDR3 totals 15 residues. Germline V gene sequence: CDR1 MNHEY, CDR2 SVGAGI. The CDR3 loop reads CATRASGASTDTQYF. The CDR3 DNA reads as TGTGCCACCCGAGCGAGCGGAGCTAGCACAGATACGCAGTATTTT.

With respect to this clone: Within the sample, other DNA sequences also encode this same CDR3. This rearrangement joins TRBV28 to TRBJ1-1, with 7 bases matching TRBD1. The V segment lost 4 bases and the J segment 0 bases; nucleotides outside the gene matches: 2. The CDR3 loop spans 14 amino acids. Germline CDR1 MDHEN, CDR2 SYDVKM. CDR3 loop: CASSWGQLNTEAFF. The CDR3 DNA reads as TGTGCCAGCAGTTGGGGACAGCTGAACACTGAAGCTTTCTTT.

The rearrangement joins TRBV5-4 to TRBJ1-1, with 9 positions matching TRBD1. After removal of 4 bases from V and 1 base from J, the junction contained 5 bases not matched to a gene. From germline, CDR1 is SGHNT and CDR2 YYREEE (reference sequence). The CDR3 length is 15 residues. The CDR3 reads CASSPGTGTNTEAFF. In DNA form, the CDR3 reads TGTGCCAGCAGCCCTGGGACAGGGACGAACACTGAAGCTTTCTTT.

This sequence joins TRBV27 and TRBJ2-7, with a weak D call TRBD2 (7 bases). The CDR3 consists of 14 residues. Looked up from germline, CDR1 is MNHEY and CDR2 is SMNVEV (reference sequence). Trimming removed 7 bases at V and 3 bases at J, with 16 bases between. CDR3 in amino acids: CASTRSGGDYEQYF. The CDR3 DNA reads TGTGCCAGCACCCGATCGGGGGGCGACTACGAGCAGTACTTC.

The chain employs TRBV19 and TRBJ1-2; TRBD1 matches at 9 bases. The CDR3 has 15 amino acids. Germline-derived CDR1 and CDR2 are LNHDA and SQIVND (reference sequence). V lost 7 bases, J lost 8 bases, and 14 bases stayed unmatched. CDR3 DNA sequence: TGTGCCAGTATGGATTTGACAGGGGGGAAAGTGGGCTACACCTTC. Protein: CASMDLTGGKVGYTF.

The rearrangement links TRBV7-9 to TRBJ2-5; 7 bases match TRBD2. The trim removed 0 bases at V and 1 base at J, leaving 8 bases unmatched. Germline loops: CDR1 SEHNR, CDR2 FQNEAQ (reference sequence). This CDR3 spans 17 amino acids. The CDR3 is CASSLAPGGNLQETQYF. The CDR3 DNA reads as TGTGCCAGCAGCTTAGCGCCGGGGGGAAACCTCCAAGAGACCCAGTACTTC.

This clone appeared a single time. The chain links TRBV6-5 to TRBJ1-1; no clear D. The germline CDR1 and CDR2 sequences are MNHEY and SVGAGI. Trimming took 6 bases from V and 10 from J, leaving 18 bases between them. The CDR3 consists of 13 residues. The CDR3 DNA reads as TGTGCCAGCAGCCTGAGGTTGACGGAAGCAGCTTTCTTT. Protein sequence: CASSLRLTEAAFF.

V gene TRBV9 combines with J gene TRBJ2-5; 7 bases match TRBD1. V dropped 3 bases and J dropped 3; count of bases not matched to a gene: 8. The CDR3 consists of 15 residues. Germline CDR1 and CDR2: SGDLS and YYNGEE. The CDR3 nucleotides are TGTGCCAGCAGCGCCGCAATTGGACAGGAAGAGACCCAGTACTTC. Its protein product is CASSAAIGQEETQYF.

The V and J genes are TRBV2 and TRBJ2-7, with 8 bases fitting TRBD1. Germline V CDR1 and CDR2: SNHLY, FYNNEI. The CDR3 has 13 residues. V lost 7 bases and J lost 2; bases outside the gene matches: 4. The CDR3 region has the DNA TGTGCCAGCAACTCGGGACAGGCCTACGAGCAGTACTTC. Its translation is CASNSGQAYEQYF.

CDR3 sequence: CASSFPGAGEKLFF. The DNA for the CDR3 is TGTGCCAGCAGCTTTCCAGGGGCGGGTGAAAAACTGTTTTTT. The chain couples TRBV5-8 to TRBJ1-4; TRBD1 might be the D (6 bases). The germline gives CDR1 SGHTS, CDR2 YDEGEE. The CDR3 length is 14 residues. Trimming removed 2 bases at V and 7 bases at J, with 12 bases between.

The chain recombines TRBV9 with TRBJ2-7; TRBD1 agrees at 8 bases. Germline CDR1 reads SGDLS; CDR2 reads YYNGEE. The CDR3 contains 16 residues. Unmatched junction bases numbered 11, after V lost 0 bases and J lost 6 bases. CDR3 amino acids: CASSVAPGQDLGEQYF. Written as DNA, the CDR3 is TGTGCCAGCAGCGTAGCCCCGGGACAGGACCTAGGCGAGCAGTACTTC.

This rearrangement joins TRBV4-3 to TRBJ2-7; D might be TRBD2 (7 bases). Germline V lookup: CDR1 LGHNA, CDR2 YSLEER. The CDR3 spans 17 residues. The V gene lost 0 bases and the J gene lost 2 bases, with 17 bases spanning the gap. The CDR3 here is CASSQDRGAGSPYEQYF. The CDR3 nucleotides are TGCGCCAGCAGCCAAGATCGGGGGGCCGGGTCTCCCTACGAGCAGTACTTC.

The gene calls are TRBV7-6 and TRBJ2-1, with 12 bases fitting TRBD2. The V gene end was trimmed by 5 bases and the J gene end by 1 base; junction bases not matched to a gene: 3. The CDR3 is 16 residues long. Germline CDR1 SGHVS, CDR2 FNYEAQ. CDR3: CASSQGLAGSYNEQFF. CDR3 in DNA: TGTGCCAGCAGCCAAGGACTAGCGGGATCCTACAATGAGCAGTTCTTC.

The chain links TRBV7-8 to TRBJ2-4, with 7 nucleotides matching TRBD1. This CDR3 is 18 amino acids long. V lost 1 base and J lost 1; bases outside the gene matches: 10. CDR1 and CDR2 from the germline V gene are SGHVS and FQNEAQ. CDR3 sequence: CASSLGGQSPGAKNIQYF. CDR3 coding DNA: TGTGCCAGCAGCTTAGGGGGACAGTCCCCTGGGGCCAAAAACATTCAGTACTTC.

The chain combines TRBV18 with TRBJ2-7; possibly TRBD2 for D (5 bases). CDR3 length: 13 amino acids. Trimming took 3 bases from V and 3 from J, leaving 9 bases between them. The V gene's germline CDR1 is KGHSH and CDR2 LQKENI. CDR3 DNA sequence: TGTGCCAGCTCACCGATCGGGGTCTACGAGCAGTACTTC. As protein: CASSPIGVYEQYF.

A single count supports this clone. The V gene is TRBV18, the J gene TRBJ2-5, with unresolved D. Trimming removed 4 bases at V and 0 bases at J, with 3 bases between. The CDR3 is 12 amino acids. CDR1 is KGHSH, CDR2 LQKENI, per germline. CDR3 amino acids: CASSLNQETQYF. The CDR3 DNA reads as TGTGCCAGCTCACTCAACCAAGAGACCCAGTACTTC. Combining the CDR3 with reference TRBV18 and TRBJ2-5 gives the whole variable domain NAGVMQNPRHLVRRRGQEARLRCSPMKGHSHVYWYRQLPEEGLKFMVYLQKENIIDESGMPKERFSAEFPKEGPSILRIQQVVRGDSAAYFCASSLNQETQYFGPGTRLLVL.

This clone was found once. V gene TRBV9 combines with J gene TRBJ2-1; 16 positions match TRBD2. CDR1 and CDR2 from the germline V gene are SGDLS and YYNGEE. CDR3 length equals 15 residues. V lost 3 bases and J lost 8; bases outside the gene matches: 2. The CDR3 region is CASSEGTSGGDEQFF. In DNA form, the CDR3 reads TGTGCCAGCAGCGAAGGGACTAGCGGGGGGGATGAGCAGTTCTTC. Looking up the rest from reference TRBV9 and TRBJ2-1 gives the full variable domain: DSGVTQTPKHLITATGQRVTLRCSPRSGDLSVYWYQQSLDQGLQFLIQYYNGEERAKGNILERFSAQQFPDLHSELNLSSLELGDSALYFCASSEGTSGGDEQFFGPGTRLTVL.

The genes are TRBV2 and TRBJ2-1; 9 bases are shared with TRBD2. Germline V lookup: CDR1 SNHLY, CDR2 FYNNEI. CDR3 length: 15 amino acids. V gave up 6 bases and J gave up 6 bases; unmatched junction bases: 9. This chain's CDR3 is CASRRRLAEGNEQFF. As DNA, the CDR3 is TGTGCCAGCAGACGCCGACTAGCGGAAGGCAATGAGCAGTTCTTC. The variable domain in full, with the rest retrieved from reference TRBV2 and TRBJ2-1, is EPEVTQTPSHQVTQMGQEVILRCVPISNHLYFYWYRQILGQKVEFLVSFYNNEISEKSEIFDDQFSVERPDGSNFTLKIRSTKLEDSAMYFCASRRRLAEGNEQFFGPGTRLTVL.

This CDR3 reads CSVDGQSYGYTF. CDR3 nucleotide sequence: TGCAGCGTTGATGGACAGTCCTATGGCTACACCTTC. This rearrangement joins TRBV29-1 to TRBJ1-2; weak D call: TRBD1 (6 bases). CDR1 SQVTM and CDR2 ANQGSEA come from the germline V gene. This CDR3 contains 12 residues. Between the trimmed V and J ends, which lost 3 bases and 4 bases, there was a span of 9 bases.

The V call is TRBV6-4, the J call TRBJ2-3; the match to TRBD2 covers 10 bases. Germline assignment: CDR1 MRHNA and CDR2 SNTAGT. The CDR3 is 16 amino acids. Trimming at V came to 0 bases and at J to 6 bases, leaving 6 bases not matched to a gene. The CDR3 coding sequence is TGTGCCAGCAGTGACTCTAGCGGGGGGACCGTGGATACGCAGTATTTT. Translation: CASSDSSGGTVDTQYF.

The chain uses TRBV28 and TRBJ2-3; the match to TRBD1 covers 7 bases. CDR3 size: 11 residues. Germline V gene lookup returns CDR1 MDHEN and CDR2 SYDVKM. V lost 8 bases and J lost 6; bases outside the gene matches: 2. CDR3 DNA sequence: TGTGCCAGCCTGACAGGGGATACGCAGTATTTT. This encodes CASLTGDTQYF.

A note on this clone: A read error may account for a junction end that differs from germline. This rearrangement joins TRBV7-7 to TRBJ2-5; possible D gene TRBD2, 6 bases. Per germline, CDR1 SSHAT and CDR2 FNYEAQ (reference sequence). CDR3 size: 15 residues. CDR3 residues: CASSSRAGQKETQYF. The CDR3 DNA reads TGTGCTAGCAGCTCTCGTGCGGGGCAGAAAGAGACCCAGTACTTC.

The rearrangement uses TRBV7-3 and TRBJ2-7; TRBD2 is a possible D gene (6 bases). V was pared by 2 bases and J by 1 base, with 15 bases between. The germline CDR1 and CDR2 sequences are SGHTA and FQGTGA. There are 16 residues in the CDR3. The CDR3 DNA follows: TGTGCCAGCAGCTTATCCGGCGGGGAACCATCCTACGAGCAGTACTTC. Translation: CASSLSGGEPSYEQYF.

The chain combines TRBV25-1 with TRBJ2-7, with 11 bases that match TRBD2. With V trimmed by 3 bases and J by 3 bases, 1 base remained unmatched. Germline-derived CDR1 and CDR2 are MGHDK and SYGVNS. The CDR3 loop spans 14 amino acids. The CDR3: CASSDTSGSYEQYF. The CDR3 nucleotides read TGTGCCAGCAGTGACACTAGCGGGAGCTACGAGCAGTACTTC.

The V and J genes are TRBV18 and TRBJ1-5; 7 bases are shared with TRBD1. The CDR3 loop spans 15 amino acids. The V and J ends lost 6 bases and 5 bases, in that order; junction bases with no gene match: 10. Germline CDR1 KGHSH, CDR2 LQKENI. The CDR3 DNA reads TGTGCCAGCTCGAAGGAACAGGGGATTGATCAGCCCCAGCATTTT. It translates to CASSKEQGIDQPQHF.

This rearrangement joins TRBV5-1 to TRBJ2-2; 10 bases line up with TRBD2. CDR3 size: 21 residues. Unmatched junction bases numbered 18, after V lost 4 bases and J lost 0 bases. Germline CDR1 is SGHRS and CDR2 is YFSETQ. CDR3 in amino acids: CASSLIAPLTSGPTNTGELFF. The DNA of the CDR3 is TGCGCCAGCAGCCTAATCGCTCCCCTGACTAGCGGGCCCACGAACACCGGGGAGCTGTTTTTT.

V is TRBV9 and J is TRBJ2-1; 8 nucleotides align to TRBD2. Germline lookup yields CDR1 SGDLS and CDR2 YYNGEE. Losses at the gene ends were 7 bases for V and 6 bases for J; bases not matched to a gene: 6. The CDR3 sequence is 13 residues long. CDR3 amino acids: CASQTGGLNEQFF. The CDR3 DNA follows: TGTGCCAGCCAGACGGGAGGGCTCAATGAGCAGTTCTTC.

This clone came up once. V gene TRBV28 combines with J gene TRBJ1-2; D possibly corresponds to TRBD1 (5 bases). CDR3 size: 15 residues. Trimming removed 11 bases at V and 2 bases at J, with 21 bases between. CDR1 is MDHEN, CDR2 SYDVKM, per germline. The CDR3 coding sequence is TGTGCCGCCACGTTGGGGGGGGGACTCAACTATGGCTACACCTTC. Its protein product is CAATLGGGLNYGYTF.